This record concerns one T cell receptor beta chain sequence. Trimming pared 3 bases from V and 7 bases from J, leaving 12 bases between. CDR1 SEHNR and CDR2 FQNEAQ come from the germline V gene (reference sequence). This CDR3 comprises 13 residues. The data stem from a study of blood T cell repertoires in COVID-19. Clones were read by immunoSEQ multiplex PCR, and TCRdb kept only the in-frame ones, dropping some. The sample has over 120,000 clones, roughly 84% seen once. The chain joins TRBV7-9 to TRBJ1-2; D is possibly TRBD1 (6 bases). This TCR was sampled from a man aged 55 to 70 with active or convalescent COVID-19. What was sequenced was peripheral blood. CDR3 residues: CASSFTGTGGYTF. For the CDR3, the DNA is TGTGCCAGCAGCTTCACAGGGACGGGTGGCTACACCTTC.